Listed here is a single T cell receptor (beta chain). Its antigen is unknown. The record has no base qualities; no much larger clone is one base away. The CDR3 contains 11 residues, cysteine and phenylalanine counted. Of the read, only the CDR3 DNA is kept; its 33 bases are in frame from base 1. The junction shows trimming of 3 bases on V and 6 bases on J, plus 7 bases between the germline ends. Taken from the germline V gene (reference sequence), the CDR1 and CDR2 loops are DFQATT and SNEGSKA. This sample is drawn from a study of T cell repertoires in cytomegalovirus infection (dated by TCRdb to the late 2010s). Context from the whole study: Donor HLA type was relevant to the analysis, as public TCR beta signatures indicated carriage of CMV infection together with the matching HLA type.

For sequencing, an Illumina HiSeq 1500 was employed. Clones were called with MiXCR by TCRdb after fastp trimmed the public reads at Q25, and only in-frame beta chains were retained. When rows share a CDR3 protein, they turn into one entry using the most common DNA and genes. Counted in this sample were a few hundred thousand distinct CDR3 sequences; around 18% of them appeared once. 7.5% to 9.5% of the sample belongs to the ten largest clones. The paper's findings and limits, for the study overall: In both this cohort and an independent cohort of several hundred donors, the cumulative frequency of public TCR beta family members distinguished carriers of CMV infection plus the relevant HLA type. The ex vivo response was dominated by HLA-C-restricted CMV-specific TCR beta clonotypes, which also provided the single most frequent clonotype in two of eight donors.

The receptor was derived from a human donor in good health (CMV status not recorded). Some clones in this sample may be carry-over from other donors' samples. The sample comprised PBMCs. The sequence is built from TRBV20-1 and TRBJ2-3; there is no confident call for the D gene. CDR3 sequence: CSASRRDTQYF. DNA sequence: TGCAGTGCTAGCCGGCGGGATACGCAGTATTTT.